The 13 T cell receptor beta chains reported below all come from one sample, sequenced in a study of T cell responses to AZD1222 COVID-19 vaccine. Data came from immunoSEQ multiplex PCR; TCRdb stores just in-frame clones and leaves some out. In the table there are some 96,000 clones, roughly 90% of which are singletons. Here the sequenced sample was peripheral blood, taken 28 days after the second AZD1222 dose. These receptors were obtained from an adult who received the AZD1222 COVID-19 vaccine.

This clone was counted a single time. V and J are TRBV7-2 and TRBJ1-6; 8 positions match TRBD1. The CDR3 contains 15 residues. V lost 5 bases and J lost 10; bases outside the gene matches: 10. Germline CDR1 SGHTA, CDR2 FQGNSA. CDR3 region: CASSKTPRGQSPLHF. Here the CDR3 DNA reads TGTGCCAGCAGCAAAACCCCCAGGGGGCAGTCACCCCTCCACTTT.

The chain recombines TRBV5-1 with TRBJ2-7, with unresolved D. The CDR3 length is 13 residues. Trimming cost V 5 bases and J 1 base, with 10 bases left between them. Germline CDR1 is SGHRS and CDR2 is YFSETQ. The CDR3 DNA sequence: TGCGCCAGCAGGCCGCGGCAGTCCTACGAGCAGTACTTC. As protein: CASRPRQSYEQYF. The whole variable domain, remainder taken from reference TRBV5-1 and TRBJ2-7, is KAGVTQTPRYLIKTRGQQVTLSCSPISGHRSVSWYQQTPGQGLQFLFEYFSETQRNKGNFPGRFSGRQFSNSRSEMNVSTLELGDSALYLCASRPRQSYEQYFGPGTRLTVT.

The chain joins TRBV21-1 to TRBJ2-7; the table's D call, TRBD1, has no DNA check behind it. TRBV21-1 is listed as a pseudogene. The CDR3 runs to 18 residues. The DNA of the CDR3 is TGTGCCAGCAGCAAATTTGACCAGCCGGGACAGGGAACCTACGAGCAGTACTTC. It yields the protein CASSKFDQPGQGTYEQYF.

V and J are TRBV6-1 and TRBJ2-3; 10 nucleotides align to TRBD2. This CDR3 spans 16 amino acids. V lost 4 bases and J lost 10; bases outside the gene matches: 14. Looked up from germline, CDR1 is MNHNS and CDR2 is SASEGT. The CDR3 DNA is TGTGCCAGCAGTGTGCTAGCGGGGGAAACCCGGCGGCCGCAGTATTTT. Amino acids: CASSVLAGETRRPQYF.

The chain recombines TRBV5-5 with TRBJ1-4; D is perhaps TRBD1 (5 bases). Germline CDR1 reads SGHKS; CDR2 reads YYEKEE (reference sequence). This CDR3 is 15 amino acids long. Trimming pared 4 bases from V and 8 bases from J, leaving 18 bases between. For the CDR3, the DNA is TGTGCCAGCAGCAAGGGACTGTCGGACCCGGAAAAACTGTTTTTT. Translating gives CASSKGLSDPEKLFF.

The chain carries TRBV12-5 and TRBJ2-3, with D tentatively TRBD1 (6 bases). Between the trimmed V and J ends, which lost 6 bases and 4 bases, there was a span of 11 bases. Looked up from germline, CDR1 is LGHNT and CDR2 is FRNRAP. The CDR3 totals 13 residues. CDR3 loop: CASGRGGADTQYF. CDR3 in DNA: TGTGCTAGTGGCCGTGGGGGCGCAGATACGCAGTATTTT.

In DNA form, the CDR3 reads TGTGCCAGCAGCCAAGATTGGAACAGGGGGACAGATACGCAGTATTTT. Amino acids: CASSQDWNRGTDTQYF. V is TRBV4-2 and J is TRBJ2-3, with 8 bases lining up with TRBD1. CDR1 is LGHNA, CDR2 YNFKEQ, per germline. The CDR3 runs to 16 residues. The trim removed 0 bases at V and 3 bases at J, leaving 5 bases unmatched.

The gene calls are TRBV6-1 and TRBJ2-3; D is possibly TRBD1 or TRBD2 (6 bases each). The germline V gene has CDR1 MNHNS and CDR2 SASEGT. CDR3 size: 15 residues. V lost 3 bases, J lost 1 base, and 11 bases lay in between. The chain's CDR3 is CASSDRGGGTDTQYF. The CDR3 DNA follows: TGTGCCAGCAGTGACAGGGGCGGGGGCACAGATACGCAGTATTTT.

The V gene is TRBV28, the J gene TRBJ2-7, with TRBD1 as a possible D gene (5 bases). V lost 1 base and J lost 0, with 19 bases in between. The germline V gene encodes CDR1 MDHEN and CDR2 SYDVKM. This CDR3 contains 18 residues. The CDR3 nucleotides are TGTGCCAGCAGTTTATCGCTTAATTGGGGCCGAACCTCCTACGAGCAGTACTTC. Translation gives CASSLSLNWGRTSYEQYF.

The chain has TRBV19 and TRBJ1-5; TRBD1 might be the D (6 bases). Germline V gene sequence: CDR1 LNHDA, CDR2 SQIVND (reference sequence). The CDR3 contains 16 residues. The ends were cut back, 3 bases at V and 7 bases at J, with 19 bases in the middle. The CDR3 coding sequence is TGTGCCAGTAGTATTCCTGCGGGGGGCCAGCGGCAGCCCCAGCATTTT. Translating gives CASSIPAGGQRQPQHF.

CDR3 coding DNA: TGTGCCAGCGGCCGGGCCACCTCCTACGAGCAGTACTTC. Protein sequence: CASGRATSYEQYF. This chain uses TRBV28 with TRBJ2-7; D is unclear. V shed 8 bases and J shed 0 bases, with 11 bases lying between them. This CDR3 is 13 amino acids long. Germline assignment: CDR1 MDHEN and CDR2 SYDVKM. Full variable domain (rest looked up from reference TRBV28 and TRBJ2-7): DVKVTQSSRYLVKRTGEKVFLECVQDMDHENMFWYRQDPGLGLRLIYFSYDVKMKEKGDIPEGYSVSREKKERFSLILESASTNQTSMYLCASGRATSYEQYFGPGTRLTVT.

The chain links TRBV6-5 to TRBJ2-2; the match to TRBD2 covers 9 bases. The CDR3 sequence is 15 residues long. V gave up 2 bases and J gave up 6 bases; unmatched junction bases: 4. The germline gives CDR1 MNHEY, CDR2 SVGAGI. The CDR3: CASSYVAGGSGELFF. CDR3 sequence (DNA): TGTGCCAGCAGTTACGTGGCGGGAGGGTCCGGGGAGCTGTTTTTT.

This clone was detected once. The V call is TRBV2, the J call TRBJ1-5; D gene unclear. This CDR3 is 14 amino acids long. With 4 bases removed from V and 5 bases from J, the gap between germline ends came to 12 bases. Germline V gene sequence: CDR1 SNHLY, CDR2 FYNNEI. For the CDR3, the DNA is TGTGCCAGCAGTGCCGGTACAGTAGATCAGCCCCAGCATTTT. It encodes CASSAGTVDQPQHF.